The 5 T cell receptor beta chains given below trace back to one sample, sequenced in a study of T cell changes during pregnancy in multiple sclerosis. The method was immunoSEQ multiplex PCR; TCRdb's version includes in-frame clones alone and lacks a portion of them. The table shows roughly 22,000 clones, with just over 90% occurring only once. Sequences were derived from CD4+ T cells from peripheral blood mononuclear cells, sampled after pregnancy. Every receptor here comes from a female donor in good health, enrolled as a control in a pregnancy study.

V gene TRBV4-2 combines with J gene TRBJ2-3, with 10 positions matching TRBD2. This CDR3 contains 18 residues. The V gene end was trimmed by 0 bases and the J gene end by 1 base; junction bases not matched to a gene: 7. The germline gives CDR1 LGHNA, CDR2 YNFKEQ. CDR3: CASSQEARLAGGTDTQYF. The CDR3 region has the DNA TGTGCCAGCAGCCAAGAGGCCAGGCTAGCGGGAGGCACAGATACGCAGTATTTT.

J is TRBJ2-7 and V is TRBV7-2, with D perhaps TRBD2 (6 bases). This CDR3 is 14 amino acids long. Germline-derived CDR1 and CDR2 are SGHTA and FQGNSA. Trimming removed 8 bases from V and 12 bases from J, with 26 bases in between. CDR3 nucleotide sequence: TGTGCCAGCCTTACGGTGGGACTGGAAGTCACTCCGTACTTC. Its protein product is CASLTVGLEVTPYF.

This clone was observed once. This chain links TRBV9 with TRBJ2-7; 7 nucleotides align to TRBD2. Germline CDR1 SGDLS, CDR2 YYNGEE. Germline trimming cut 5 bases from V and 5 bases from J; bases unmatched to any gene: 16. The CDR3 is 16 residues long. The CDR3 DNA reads TGTGCCAGCAGACCGCTGGGGGGGAGGGCTTACAACGAGCAGTACTTC. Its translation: CASRPLGGRAYNEQYF.

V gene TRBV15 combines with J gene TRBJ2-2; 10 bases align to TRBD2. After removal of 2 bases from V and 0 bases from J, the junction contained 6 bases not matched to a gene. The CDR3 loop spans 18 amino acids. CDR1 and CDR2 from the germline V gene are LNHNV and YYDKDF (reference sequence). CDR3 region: CATSRRRAGGPNTGELFF. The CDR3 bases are TGTGCCACCAGCAGAAGGCGAGCGGGAGGGCCGAACACCGGGGAGCTGTTTTTT.

Written as DNA, the CDR3 is TGTGCCTGGAGTAAGTGGGACCTAGGGGGTTCACCCCTCCACTTT. Protein: CAWSKWDLGGSPLHF. The rearrangement joins TRBV30 to TRBJ1-6; weak D call: TRBD1 (6 bases). Germline V lookup: CDR1 GTSNPN, CDR2 SVGIG (reference sequence). This CDR3 contains 15 residues. Trimming shortened V by 2 bases and J by 9 bases, and 17 bases separated the two germline ends. Full variable domain (remainder filled in from reference TRBV30 and TRBJ1-6): SQTIHQWPATLVQPVGSPLSLECTVEGTSNPNLYWYRQAAGRGLQLLFYSVGIGQISSEVPQNLSASRPQDRQFILSSKKLLLSDSGFYLCAWSKWDLGGSPLHFGNGTRLTVT.